These T cell receptor beta chains were read from a single sample in a study of cytomegalovirus exposure and HLA in healthy donors. Repertoires were generated with immunoSEQ multiplex PCR, while TCRdb's copy carries only in-frame clones and drops some. The sample contains more than 250,000 clones, around 90% of which appear only once. Sample: PBMCs. The receptor set was obtained from a woman under 30 in good health and CMV-seronegative. CDR3s include the opening cysteine and the closing phenylalanine or tryptophan. Fields, in order: clone size, D gene, J gene, V gene, CDR3 DNA, CDR3 protein. The D gene is left open where the match is weak. Clone size, where shown, is once, few, many, or a class for clones that have expanded.

abundance: few; d_gene: TRBD1; j_gene: TRBJ2-7; v_gene: TRBV6-1; CDR3nt: TGTGCCAGCAGTGAAGCTGAGACAGGGTGGTACGAGCAGTACTTC; CDR3aa: CASSEAETGWYEQYF
abundance: -; d_gene: -; j_gene: TRBJ2-5; v_gene: TRBV7-9; CDR3nt: TGTGCCAGCAGCGCGGGACCCCCTTTGGCCCAGTACTTC; CDR3aa: CASSAGPPLAQYF
abundance: few; d_gene: -; j_gene: TRBJ2-7; v_gene: TRBV6-5; CDR3nt: TGTGCCAGCACCCTGGCACAGGGTAGCTCCTACGAGCAGTACTTC; CDR3aa: CASTLAQGSSYEQYF
abundance: once; d_gene: -; j_gene: TRBJ1-2; v_gene: TRBV25-1; CDR3nt: TGTGCCAGCAGTGAGCAGGGTACCCATGGCTACACCTTC; CDR3aa: CASSEQGTHGYTF
abundance: -; d_gene: TRBD1; j_gene: TRBJ1-1; v_gene: TRBV6-5; CDR3nt: TGTGCCAGCAGTTACGGGACAGCCCTTGAAGCTTTCTTT; CDR3aa: CASSYGTALEAFF
abundance: -; d_gene: -; j_gene: TRBJ1-1; v_gene: TRBV4-1; CDR3nt: TGCGCCAGCAGCCAATTAGTGGTGAGGGCCCCATACACTGAAGCTTTCTTT; CDR3aa: CASSQLVVRAPYTEAFF
abundance: -; d_gene: TRBD2; j_gene: TRBJ2-1; v_gene: TRBV6-5; CDR3nt: TGTGCCAGCAGTTACGATGTCGCGGGGGGGCTAAATGAGCAGTTCTTC; CDR3aa: CASSYDVAGGLNEQFF
abundance: -; d_gene: -; j_gene: TRBJ2-7; v_gene: TRBV4-1; CDR3nt: TGCGCCAGCAGCTATTCTTTATTCGGGAACTCCTACGAGCAGTACTTC; CDR3aa: CASSYSLFGNSYEQYF
abundance: once; d_gene: TRBD1; j_gene: TRBJ1-2; v_gene: TRBV10-3; CDR3nt: TGTGCCGTAAATCAGGTCCGGGACAGCAACTTCTATGGCTACACCTTC; CDR3aa: CAVNQVRDSNFYGYTF
abundance: -; d_gene: TRBD1; j_gene: TRBJ1-1; v_gene: TRBV7-3; CDR3nt: TGTGCCAGCAGCCCCCGAGGGGGCCCGAACACTGAAGCTTTCTTT; CDR3aa: CASSPRGGPNTEAFF
abundance: once; d_gene: TRBD2; j_gene: TRBJ2-3; v_gene: TRBV6-1; CDR3nt: TGTGCCAGCAGTGAAGCCAGCGGGGGGGCCCTAGATACGCAGTATTTT; CDR3aa: CASSEASGGALDTQYF
abundance: few; d_gene: TRBD2; j_gene: TRBJ2-1; v_gene: TRBV28; CDR3nt: TGTGCCAGCGCGTCCGGGACTAGCGGCCACAATGAGCAGTTCTTC; CDR3aa: CASASGTSGHNEQFF
abundance: -; d_gene: TRBD2; j_gene: TRBJ2-5; v_gene: TRBV19; CDR3nt: TGTGCCAGTAGTGTCCGGACTAGCGGGGGGGAGACCCAGTACTTC; CDR3aa: CASSVRTSGGETQYF
abundance: -; d_gene: -; j_gene: TRBJ2-3; v_gene: TRBV25-1; CDR3nt: TGTGCCAGCAGTGATAGTCAACTCTCTAGCACAGATACGCAGTATTTT; CDR3aa: CASSDSQLSSTDTQYF
abundance: -; d_gene: -; j_gene: TRBJ1-6; v_gene: TRBV25-1; CDR3nt: TGCGCCAGCAGTGAAGCGGGCATTTCAGATTCACCCCTCCACTTT; CDR3aa: CASSEAGISDSPLHF
abundance: -; d_gene: -; j_gene: TRBJ2-3; v_gene: TRBV14; CDR3nt: TGTGCCAGCAGCCAAGAGCTAGCTAAACTGGGGGATACGCAGTATTTT; CDR3aa: CASSQELAKLGDTQYF
abundance: -; d_gene: -; j_gene: TRBJ2-7; v_gene: TRBV5-5; CDR3nt: TGTGCCAGCAGCTTTCCAGATTCCTACGAGCAGTACTTC; CDR3aa: CASSFPDSYEQYF
abundance: once; d_gene: -; j_gene: TRBJ2-3; v_gene: TRBV29-1; CDR3nt: TGCAGCGCTCCGCGGGGCTATTCTAGCACAGATACGCAGTATTTT; CDR3aa: CSAPRGYSSTDTQYF
abundance: -; d_gene: TRBD1; j_gene: TRBJ1-1; v_gene: TRBV30; CDR3nt: TGTGCCTGGAGTGTAGGGACAGGGGTTGAAGCTTTCTTT; CDR3aa: CAWSVGTGVEAFF
abundance: -; d_gene: -; j_gene: TRBJ2-5; v_gene: TRBV2; CDR3nt: TGTGCCAGCGTTGCGAGGAGACAAGAGACCCAGTACTTC; CDR3aa: CASVARRQETQYF
abundance: -; d_gene: TRBD2; j_gene: TRBJ2-3; v_gene: TRBV6-5; CDR3nt: TGTGCCAGCAGTCGGGGGGGTGTAGATACGCAGTATTTT; CDR3aa: CASSRGGVDTQYF
abundance: -; d_gene: -; j_gene: TRBJ2-7; v_gene: TRBV10-3; CDR3nt: TGTGCCATCAGTGAACTAGAATGGGGCGAGCAGTACTTC; CDR3aa: CAISELEWGEQYF
abundance: few; d_gene: -; j_gene: TRBJ2-7; v_gene: TRBV7-2; CDR3nt: TGTGCCAGCAGCCCGCTCGAAGTAAGGGGCTACGAGCAGTACTTC; CDR3aa: CASSPLEVRGYEQYF
abundance: -; d_gene: -; j_gene: TRBJ2-1; v_gene: TRBV6-1; CDR3nt: TGTGCCAGCAGTGGAAGCCAAAGGACAGTGAACTCCTACAATGAGCAGTTCTTC; CDR3aa: CASSGSQRTVNSYNEQFF
abundance: -; d_gene: -; j_gene: TRBJ1-6; v_gene: TRBV11-1; CDR3nt: TGTGCCAGCAGCTTAGTCAGGGATGATTCACCCCTCCACTTT; CDR3aa: CASSLVRDDSPLHF
abundance: -; d_gene: TRBD1; j_gene: TRBJ1-2; v_gene: TRBV27; CDR3nt: TGTGCCAGCAGTTTAGCGACAGGGGCCAACTATGGCTACACCTTC; CDR3aa: CASSLATGANYGYTF
abundance: -; d_gene: TRBD1; j_gene: TRBJ2-3; v_gene: TRBV29-1; CDR3nt: TGCAGCGTTGATCGAGGGGGCCCAAATACGCAGTATTTT; CDR3aa: CSVDRGGPNTQYF
abundance: -; d_gene: -; j_gene: TRBJ1-4; v_gene: TRBV9; CDR3nt: TGTGCCAGCAGCGACGGGGGAGGTGAAAAACTGTTTTTT; CDR3aa: CASSDGGGEKLFF
abundance: -; d_gene: TRBD2; j_gene: TRBJ2-7; v_gene: TRBV5-4; CDR3nt: TGTGCCAGCAGCTCCGGGACTAGCGGGGGGGCCGGGGAGCAGTACTTC; CDR3aa: CASSSGTSGGAGEQYF
abundance: -; d_gene: -; j_gene: TRBJ2-2; v_gene: TRBV2; CDR3nt: TGTGCCAGCAGTCGGATGGGGGCTGACACCGGGGAGCTGTTTTTT; CDR3aa: CASSRMGADTGELFF
abundance: -; d_gene: TRBD1; j_gene: TRBJ2-3; v_gene: TRBV4-1; CDR3nt: TGCGCCAGCAGCCAAGTCGCGACAGGGGGCGAAGATACGCAGTATTTT; CDR3aa: CASSQVATGGEDTQYF
abundance: -; d_gene: -; j_gene: TRBJ2-3; v_gene: TRBV15; CDR3nt: TGTGCCACCAGCAGAGATCCCACCCGGGACACCCGCACAGATACGCAGTATTTT; CDR3aa: CATSRDPTRDTRTDTQYF
abundance: once; d_gene: -; j_gene: TRBJ1-1; v_gene: TRBV5-6; CDR3nt: TGTGCCAGCAGCTTTCAAGGGGTTGGGACTGAAGCTTTCTTT; CDR3aa: CASSFQGVGTEAFF
abundance: -; d_gene: -; j_gene: TRBJ2-7; v_gene: TRBV4-1; CDR3nt: TGCGCCAGCAGCCAAGCTCCGGGGAATCGGGACGAGCAGTACTTC; CDR3aa: CASSQAPGNRDEQYF
abundance: -; d_gene: -; j_gene: TRBJ1-2; v_gene: TRBV6-5; CDR3nt: TGTGCCAGCATCTCCAGGTCAGGGAACTATGGCTACACCTTC; CDR3aa: CASISRSGNYGYTF
abundance: -; d_gene: -; j_gene: TRBJ1-1; v_gene: TRBV6-5; CDR3nt: TGTGCCAGCAGTGGCCGGACAGAAAACACTGAAGCTTTCTTT; CDR3aa: CASSGRTENTEAFF
abundance: -; d_gene: -; j_gene: TRBJ2-7; v_gene: TRBV13; CDR3nt: TGTGCCAGCAGCCCCCCCCCGCCGGACGAGCAGTACTTC; CDR3aa: CASSPPPPDEQYF
abundance: once; d_gene: -; j_gene: TRBJ2-1; v_gene: TRBV25-1; CDR3nt: TGTGCCAGCAGTGCTGGGGGGTCTTTGAATGAGCAGTTCTTC; CDR3aa: CASSAGGSLNEQFF
abundance: once; d_gene: -; j_gene: TRBJ1-5; v_gene: TRBV2; CDR3nt: TGTGCCAGCATCGCGGGGGCCAATCAGCCCCAGCATTTT; CDR3aa: CASIAGANQPQHF
abundance: -; d_gene: -; j_gene: TRBJ2-7; v_gene: TRBV4-1; CDR3nt: TGCGCCAGCCGGGATAGCGGCGCCTACGAGCAGTACTTC; CDR3aa: CASRDSGAYEQYF
abundance: -; d_gene: -; j_gene: TRBJ2-2; v_gene: TRBV2; CDR3nt: TGTGCCAGCAGTGAATTGGCTTACACCGGGGAGCTGTTTTTT; CDR3aa: CASSELAYTGELFF
abundance: -; d_gene: -; j_gene: TRBJ2-2; v_gene: TRBV27; CDR3nt: TGTGCCAGCAGTTTAACTGGGAACACCGGGGAGCTGTTTTTT; CDR3aa: CASSLTGNTGELFF
abundance: -; d_gene: TRBD2; j_gene: TRBJ2-7; v_gene: TRBV7-9; CDR3nt: TGTGCCAGCAGCCCCTCGCGGACTAGCGGGGGGGCCTTCTACGAGCAGTACTTC; CDR3aa: CASSPSRTSGGAFYEQYF
abundance: -; d_gene: -; j_gene: TRBJ2-5; v_gene: TRBV6-1; CDR3nt: TGTGCCAGCTGGCCGGGACATCACCAAGAGACCCAGTACTTC; CDR3aa: CASWPGHHQETQYF
abundance: -; d_gene: -; j_gene: TRBJ1-2; v_gene: TRBV2; CDR3nt: TGTGCCAGCGGAGGGACGGGCTATGGCTACACCTTC; CDR3aa: CASGGTGYGYTF
abundance: -; d_gene: TRBD1; j_gene: TRBJ1-6; v_gene: TRBV7-2; CDR3nt: TGTGCCAGCAGCTCGACACGGACAGGGGTTAATTCACCCCTCCACTTT; CDR3aa: CASSSTRTGVNSPLHF
abundance: once; d_gene: -; j_gene: TRBJ1-5; v_gene: TRBV29-1; CDR3nt: TGCAGCGTTCTCGAGGGAAGCAATCAGCCCCAGCATTTT; CDR3aa: CSVLEGSNQPQHF
abundance: -; d_gene: -; j_gene: TRBJ1-2; v_gene: TRBV9; CDR3nt: TGTGCCAGCAGCGCCAGATATGGCTACACCTTC; CDR3aa: CASSARYGYTF
abundance: once; d_gene: -; j_gene: TRBJ1-1; v_gene: TRBV6-4; CDR3nt: TGTGCCAGCAGTGCCGTCGGAGGGAAGAACACTGAAGCTTTCTTT; CDR3aa: CASSAVGGKNTEAFF
abundance: -; d_gene: TRBD1; j_gene: TRBJ2-5; v_gene: TRBV23-1; CDR3nt: TGCGCCAGCAGTTTAGACAGGGTGGAGAAGTACTTC; CDR3aa: CASSLDRVEKYF
abundance: -; d_gene: -; j_gene: TRBJ2-7; v_gene: TRBV7-6; CDR3nt: TGTGCCAGCAGCTCAGACTACCGAGGGACCTACGAGCAGTACTTC; CDR3aa: CASSSDYRGTYEQYF
abundance: -; d_gene: -; j_gene: TRBJ2-5; v_gene: TRBV7-9; CDR3nt: TGTGCCAGCAGCTTAGCCGGGACTGCCTTATTGACCCAGTACTTC; CDR3aa: CASSLAGTALLTQYF